The T cell receptor beta chain described here comes from a study of blood T cell repertoires in COVID-19. Study in general: The samples span acute and convalescent COVID-19 from the United States, Italy and Spain.

Clones were read by immunoSEQ multiplex PCR, and TCRdb kept only the in-frame ones, dropping some. The table lists around 200,000 clones, 75% to 90% of them singletons. The CDR3 length is 15 residues. V trimming: 2 bases; J trimming: 7 bases; junction bases outside the gene matches: 10. The germline V gene has CDR1 SGHRS and CDR2 YFSETQ. V gene TRBV5-1 combines with J gene TRBJ2-3; TRBD1 matches 7 bases. The source material was PBMCs or T cells enriched from blood (not recorded which). The TCR was taken from a man between 35 and 55 years old who had recovered from COVID-19. Written as DNA, the CDR3 is TGCGCCAGCAGCTTAGGGGGCGCTGTTCTTCATACGCAGTATTTT. It specifies CASSLGGAVLHTQYF. The full variable domain, its missing parts supplied by reference TRBV5-1 and TRBJ2-3, is KAGVTQTPRYLIKTRGQQVTLSCSPISGHRSVSWYQQTPGQGLQFLFEYFSETQRNKGNFPGRFSGRQFSNSRSEMNVSTLELGDSALYLCASSLGGAVLHTQYFGPGTRLTVL.